This is a list of T cell receptor beta chains from one sample in a study of blood T cells in healthy people across ages. TCRdb processed the 5' RACE reads anew with MiXCR; each CDR3 protein has one entry. The table lists about 1.6 million distinct CDR3 sequences, roughly 30% of them singletons, with approximately 10% in the top ten. Sequencing was done on a sample of blood. These receptor sequences come from a woman younger than 45 in good health. The CDR3 runs from the conserved cysteine through the conserved F or W. Fields, in order: D gene, V gene, CDR3 protein. The D gene is left open where the match is weak.

-,TRBV5-1,CAGSESIYGYTF
-,TRBV4-1,CASSPRGEGGKKTQYF
-,TRBV7-2,CASSLSEGIYEQFF
TRBD2,TRBV28,CASIYLSGRERGNEQFF
TRBD2,TRBV9,CASSSRPLAGSHEQYF
TRBD1,TRBV20-1,CSARDWTGASNYGYTF
-,TRBV15,CATSRWGNGGTNYGYTF
-,TRBV20-1,CSAREAAATQYF
-,TRBV7-9,CASSLAQGEQFF
TRBD1,TRBV3-1,CASSQDQWTGPINYGYTF
TRBD2,TRBV7-9,CASSVGRAGATYEQYF